One sample yielded the 29 T cell receptor beta chains listed below, sequenced in a study of blood T cells in healthy people across ages. Combining a sample-barcoded 5' primer with a J-beta primer mix, a second PCR ran for roughly 7 to 12 cycles. TCRdb called the 5' RACE reads again in MiXCR, with one record for every CDR3 protein. The repertoire has over 1,200,000 distinct CDR3 sequences, 59% of them found once; the top ten carry 5.5% to 8%. Sequences were obtained from blood. Receptors were obtained from a man between 18 and 35 years old in good health.

CDR3 in amino acids: CASSEFRTGGSNYGYTF. CDR3 DNA: TGTGCCAGCAGTGAATTTAGGACAGGGGGAAGTAACTATGGCTACACCTTC. The rearrangement joins TRBV2 to TRBJ1-2; 10 bases map to TRBD1. The germline gives CDR1 SNHLY, CDR2 FYNNEI. V lost 2 bases to trimming and J lost 1 base; unmatched junction nucleotides: 7. CDR3 length: 17 residues.

This clonotype was counted a few times. This chain uses TRBV7-9 with TRBJ1-2; tentative D call: TRBD1 (5 bases). The V end lost 5 bases, the J end lost 10 bases, and 20 bases lay between the germline ends. Germline lookup yields CDR1 SEHNR and CDR2 FQNEAQ (reference sequence). The CDR3 is 14 amino acids. The DNA of the CDR3 is TGTGCCAGCAGCCTCCTAGGCGGGACTATGGACTACACCTTC. Its translation: CASSLLGGTMDYTF.

This clonotype was detected only once. The chain is built from TRBV27 and TRBJ2-1; 8 bases align to TRBD1. Germline V gene data show CDR1 as MNHEY and CDR2 as SMNVEV (reference sequence). J gave up 14 bases and V 4 bases, and 10 bases lay outside the gene matches. The length of the CDR3 is 13 residues. CDR3 in DNA: TGTGCCAGCAGTTACCCCTCAGGACAGGGCAAGTTCTTC. It codes for CASSYPSGQGKFF.

A word on this clonotype: Relative to the germline gene, one junction end is altered; a read error may explain this. The chain combines TRBV10-3 with TRBJ2-5; a weak D match, TRBD2 (6 bases). CDR3 length equals 12 residues. CDR1 and CDR2 (germline): ENHRY, SYGVKD. This CDR3 is CATRENAYEQCF. The CDR3, as DNA: TGTGCCACTCGGGAGAATGCGTACGAGCAGTGCTTC.

This clonotype was counted between two and nine times. This chain connects TRBV5-1 to TRBJ1-1; no reliable D call. The ends were cut back, 4 bases at V and 4 bases at J, with 11 bases in the middle. The CDR3 spans 13 residues. Per the germline V gene, CDR1 is SGHRS and CDR2 is YFSETQ. In DNA form, the CDR3 reads TGCGCCAGCAGCGTGACGAAGTTCACTGAAGCTTTCTTT. As protein: CASSVTKFTEAFF.

The chain carries TRBV21-1 and TRBJ2-1; the tabulated D call, TRBD2, remains unverified against the DNA. TRBV21-1 is noted as a pseudogene. CDR3 size: 15 residues. Written as DNA, the CDR3 is TGTGCCAGCCCGATCTGTAGCGGGGCCTACAATGAGCAGTTCTTC. Translated: CASPICSGAYNEQFF.

V gene TRBV20-1 combines with J gene TRBJ2-7; no firm D call. V shed 0 bases and J shed 0 bases, with 12 bases lying between them. The germline V gene has CDR1 DFQATT and CDR2 SNEGSKA (reference sequence). The CDR3 has 15 residues. CDR3 amino acids: CSARDPRASSYEQYF. In DNA form, the CDR3 reads TGCAGTGCTAGAGATCCCCGAGCGAGCTCCTACGAGCAGTACTTC.

This rearrangement joins TRBV28 to TRBJ2-6; TRBD1 agrees at 9 bases. V was pared by 6 bases and J by 3 bases, with 9 bases of the junction left unmatched. Per germline, CDR1 MDHEN and CDR2 SYDVKM. The CDR3 sequence is 17 residues long. The CDR3 DNA reads as TGTGCCAGCAGCGGACAGGGGTTGTCGTATGGGGCCAACGTCCTGACTTTC. Encoded protein: CASSGQGLSYGANVLTF.

The CDR3, as DNA: TGTGCCAGCAACCCAGGGGACCAAGGGGAGCAGTACTTC. Translating gives CASNPGDQGEQYF. The V call is TRBV2, the J call TRBJ2-7; D may be TRBD1 (6 bases). This CDR3 has 13 residues. Germline loops: CDR1 SNHLY, CDR2 FYNNEI. The V gene lost 7 bases and the J gene lost 7 bases, with 17 bases spanning the gap.

This chain uses TRBV6-2 or TRBV6-3 with TRBJ2-7; TRBD2 matches at 13 bases. The CDR3 runs 15 residues. Germline V CDR1 and CDR2: MNHEY, SVGEGT. The ends lost 6 bases at V and 0 bases at J; junction bases unmatched: 2. The CDR3 sequence: CASRGLAGYSYEQYF. In nucleotides, the CDR3 is TGTGCCAGCAGGGGACTAGCGGGATACTCCTACGAGCAGTACTTC.

The chain has TRBV2 and TRBJ2-7; no firm D call. With 2 bases removed from V and 3 bases from J, the gap between germline ends came to 8 bases. CDR3 length: 13 residues. Germline assignment: CDR1 SNHLY and CDR2 FYNNEI. The CDR3 sequence is CASSEQANYEQYF. DNA of the CDR3: TGTGCCAGCAGTGAACAGGCAAACTACGAGCAGTACTTC.

This chain uses TRBV20-1 with TRBJ1-2, with D tentatively TRBD1 (5 bases). With 3 bases removed from V and 4 bases from J, the gap between germline ends came to 9 bases. CDR3 length: 12 amino acids. Germline-derived CDR1 and CDR2 are DFQATT and SNEGSKA (reference sequence). DNA of the CDR3: TGCAGTGCTAGCGGGGGGATCTATGGCTACACCTTC. Translated, it gives CSASGGIYGYTF.

The rearrangement joins TRBV6-5 to TRBJ2-3; TRBD1 is a possible D gene (6 bases). The germline CDR1 and CDR2 sequences are MNHEY and SVGAGI. This CDR3 is built from 14 residues. The germline V and J ends were trimmed by 4 bases and 2 bases, with 10 bases remaining between them. The CDR3 loop reads CASSFRTVTDTQYF. CDR3 nucleotides: TGTGCCAGCAGTTTTCGGACAGTCACAGATACGCAGTATTTT.

The V call is TRBV7-8, the J call TRBJ2-1; 7 bases map to TRBD2. J was trimmed by 5 bases and V by 2 bases; bases with no gene match: 9. This CDR3 region has 16 residues. Per the germline V gene, CDR1 is SGHVS and CDR2 is FQNEAQ. CDR3 amino acids: CASSLSPGLSDNEQFF. DNA of the CDR3: TGTGCCAGCAGCTTATCACCGGGACTATCTGACAATGAGCAGTTCTTC.

This sequence joins TRBV7-6 and TRBJ2-7, with D unresolved. The CDR3 totals 13 residues. The V gene's germline CDR1 is SGHVS and CDR2 FNYEAQ. V shed 2 bases and J shed 0 bases, with 5 bases lying between them. The DNA for the CDR3 is TGTGCCAGCAGCTTACATCACTCCTACGAGCAGTACTTC. As protein: CASSLHHSYEQYF.

This chain links TRBV4-1 with TRBJ1-2, with D tentatively TRBD1 (6 bases). CDR1 and CDR2 (germline): MGHRA, YSYEKL. The CDR3 is made up of 15 amino acids. Trimming took off 0 bases at V and 5 bases at J, with 13 bases between the two ends. In DNA, the CDR3 is TGCGCCAGCAGCCAAGACGGACAGCCGGGGTATGGCTACACCTTC. Translating gives CASSQDGQPGYGYTF.

This clonotype was found once. The genes are TRBV7-2 and TRBJ1-2; D remains ambiguous. The germline CDR1 and CDR2 sequences are SGHTA and FQGNSA. This CDR3 comprises 16 residues. Trimming took off 5 bases at V and 2 bases at J, with 18 bases between the two ends. The CDR3 region has the DNA TGTGCCAGCAGCCCAATGTTTCTCAATTCGAACTATGGCTACACCTTC. This encodes CASSPMFLNSNYGYTF.

This clonotype was found a few times. This chain links TRBV4-1 with TRBJ2-7, with 8 bases fitting TRBD1. CDR1 and CDR2 (germline): MGHRA, YSYEKL. Trimming took 5 bases from V and 1 from J; bases not matched to a gene: 10. The CDR3 is 16 residues long. CDR3 sequence reads: CASSTPRQGRSYEQYF. The CDR3 nucleotides read TGCGCCAGCAGCACACCCAGACAGGGGAGGTCCTACGAGCAGTACTTC.

The sample holds a few counts of this clonotype. This sequence joins TRBV29-1 and TRBJ2-7; 11 bases are shared with TRBD1. The CDR3 covers 15 residues. V gave up 0 bases and J gave up 3 bases; unmatched junction bases: 4. The germline V gene has CDR1 SQVTM and CDR2 ANQGSEA. CDR3 protein: CSVEDPGTGGYEQYF. CDR3 DNA: TGCAGCGTTGAAGATCCGGGGACAGGGGGCTACGAGCAGTACTTC.

V is TRBV12-3 or TRBV12-4 and J is TRBJ1-1, with D hard to call. Trimming pared 1 base from V and 10 bases from J, leaving 10 bases between. The CDR3 consists of 12 residues. CDR3 DNA sequence: TGTGCCAGCAGTTTAGGGTCTTGGCTAGCTTTCTTT. Amino acids: CASSLGSWLAFF.

This clonotype appeared a few times. This chain joins TRBV27 and TRBJ1-4; 8 bases are shared with TRBD1. The CDR3 sequence is 14 residues long. V was pared by 6 bases and J by 4 bases, with 4 bases of the junction left unmatched. CDR1 is MNHEY and CDR2 is SMNVEV in the germline V gene (reference sequence). The CDR3 region has the DNA TGTGCCAGCAGCCGCGGACAGGGTAATGAAAAACTGTTTTTT. Amino acid sequence: CASSRGQGNEKLFF.

The CDR3 spells CASSDEQGAFGETQYF. The CDR3 region has the DNA TGTGCCAGCAGCGACGAACAGGGGGCCTTTGGAGAGACCCAGTACTTC. The chain is built from TRBV11-2 and TRBJ2-5, with 9 bases aligning to TRBD1. The junction had 11 bases not matched to a gene; V was cut back by 5 bases and J by 4 bases. Germline V CDR1 and CDR2: SGHAT, FQNNGV. The CDR3 is 16 amino acids.

The rearrangement uses TRBV29-1 and TRBJ2-5, with D tentatively TRBD1 or TRBD2 (5 bases each). Germline loops: CDR1 SQVTM, CDR2 ANQGSEA. V lost 7 bases, J lost 4 bases, and 13 bases lay in between. This CDR3 has 12 residues. Here the CDR3 DNA reads TGCAGCGCTAGGGACGCGGGAGAGACCCAGTACTTC. This translates into CSARDAGETQYF.

This clonotype appeared a few times. This rearrangement joins TRBV27 to TRBJ1-2; D remains ambiguous. V was trimmed by 2 bases and J by 8 bases, leaving 9 bases between them. The CDR3 spans 12 residues. The V gene's germline CDR1 is MNHEY and CDR2 SMNVEV (reference sequence). This CDR3 reads CASSLPGNGYTF. The CDR3 bases are TGTGCCAGCAGTTTACCTGGGAACGGCTACACCTTC.

The rearrangement joins TRBV6-5 to TRBJ2-1, with a tentative D call TRBD2 (5 bases). The germline CDR1 and CDR2 sequences are MNHEY and SVGAGI. This CDR3 has 15 amino acids. The V and J ends lost 6 bases and 3 bases respectively, with 15 bases between them. The CDR3, as DNA: TGTGCCAGCAGCCCAGAATCGAGGGACTACAATGAGCAGTTCTTC. Translated, it gives CASSPESRDYNEQFF.

DNA of the CDR3: TGTGCCAGCAGCCCGGGGGAGGGGGCCTCCTACAATGAGCAGTTCTTC. Protein product: CASSPGEGASYNEQFF. The chain combines TRBV7-9 with TRBJ2-1; either TRBD1 or TRBD2 may supply D (7 bases each). V was shortened by 5 bases and J by 0 bases, with 14 bases between the two germline ends. Germline V CDR1 and CDR2: SEHNR, FQNEAQ (reference sequence). The CDR3 extends over 16 amino acids.

The CDR3 coding sequence is TGCGCCAGCAGCCTTAACACCGGACTCATCTATTCACCCCTCCACTTT. Amino acid sequence: CASSLNTGLIYSPLHF. The chain employs TRBV4-3 and TRBJ1-6, with D uncertain. The length of the CDR3 is 16 residues. CDR1 LGHNA and CDR2 YSLEER come from the germline V gene. V dropped 4 bases and J dropped 8 bases, with 18 bases sitting between them.

This sequence joins TRBV20-1 and TRBJ2-4; unclear D gene. The J call may be mistaken, given a closer DNA end match to TRBJ2-7. The CDR3 runs 13 residues. Looked up from germline, CDR1 is DFQATT and CDR2 is SNEGSKA (reference sequence). CDR3 nucleotides: TGCAGTGCTTCAGGACCCACTTCAAACGAGCAGTACTTC. The encoded protein is CSASGPTSNEQYF.

There are a few counts of this clonotype. The rearrangement joins TRBV6-4 to TRBJ2-2; D not resolved. Trimming pared 3 bases from V and 7 bases from J, leaving 3 bases between. The CDR3 contains 11 residues. CDR1 is MRHNA, CDR2 SNTAGT, per germline. CDR3 in amino acids: CASSEGGELFF. CDR3 DNA: TGTGCCAGCAGTGAGGGCGGGGAGCTGTTTTTT.